These 2 T cell receptor beta chains originate from one sample sequenced in a study of shared clonotypes between healthy human individuals. The naive CD8 subset, CD45RO-negative cells positively selected for CCR7, excluded terminally differentiated effector memory CD45RA+ cells. The assay was immunoSEQ multiplex PCR, and TCRdb's table has in-frame clones only and misses some. The sample yields about 2.1 million clones, 93% seen once. The sample consisted of naive CD8+ T cells from PBMCs. Every receptor here comes from a man aged 18 to 30 in good health. Some clones in this sample may be carry-over from other donors' samples.

This sequence joins TRBV27 and TRBJ2-1; tentative D call: TRBD2 (5 bases). V lost 6 bases and J 5 bases, leaving 23 bases between the germline ends. Germline V CDR1 and CDR2: MNHEY, SMNVEV (reference sequence). This CDR3 contains 17 residues. CDR3 sequence reads: CASRLARTSSYDNEQFF. CDR3 in DNA: TGTGCCAGCAGGTTGGCCCGAACTAGTTCCTACGACAATGAGCAGTTCTTC.

The V and J genes are TRBV2 and TRBJ2-7; D uncertain. Germline V lookup: CDR1 SNHLY, CDR2 FYNNEI. The CDR3 totals 15 residues. V was clipped by 4 bases and J by 2 bases, with 15 bases between them. The CDR3: CASSGGPLPAYEQYF. The CDR3 bases are TGTGCCAGCAGTGGAGGACCGCTACCTGCCTACGAGCAGTACTTC.